These T cell receptor beta chains were read from a single sample in a study of T cells in Graves' hyperthyroidism and ophthalmopathy. One entry per CDR3 protein, called by TCRdb with MiXCR from the multiplex PCR reads. The sample includes roughly 570,000 distinct CDR3 sequences, around 46% of them seen just once. Sequencing was carried out using peripheral blood or thyroid tissue (not recorded which). These receptors all come from an adult woman with Graves' disease, either hyperthyroidism or ophthalmopathy (not recorded which). Both conserved end residues are part of each CDR3. Each record gives: J gene, V gene, D gene, clone size, CDR3 DNA, CDR3 protein. The D gene is left open where the match is weak. A clone size is listed for some rows: how often the clone was seen (once, few, many), or a class if it is expanded.

TRBJ2-7	TRBV28	NA	NA	TGTGCCAGCAGTTTTGGGAACTACGAGCAGTACTTC	CASSFGNYEQYF
TRBJ2-2	TRBV4-1	NA	many	TGCGCCAGCACCATCCGCGCAAGCACCGGGGAGCTGTTTTTT	CASTIRASTGELFF
TRBJ1-1	TRBV9	NA	many	TGTGCCAGCAGCCCCCAAGTAGTCATGAACACTGAAGCTTTCTTT	CASSPQVVMNTEAFF
TRBJ1-4	TRBV2	TRBD1	NA	TGTGCCAGCAGTGAACAGGGGGTTGATGAAAAACTGTTTTTT	CASSEQGVDEKLFF
TRBJ2-7	TRBV5-6	TRBD2	NA	TGTGCCGGCAGCTTGCCGGGAGGCACCTACGAGCAGTACTTC	CAGSLPGGTYEQYF
TRBJ2-5	TRBV12-3/TRBV12-4	TRBD1	NA	TGTGCCAGCAGTTTAGACAGGGGGAAGACCCAGTACTTC	CASSLDRGKTQYF
TRBJ1-2	TRBV7-9	NA	few	TGTGCCAGCAGCTTAGTTGCGGGACGCTCTTTC	CASSLVAGRSF
TRBJ1-1	TRBV12-3/TRBV12-4	NA	NA	TGTGCCAGCGGTTTAATTCCGGCAGAGAACACTGAAGCTTTCTTT	CASGLIPAENTEAFF
TRBJ1-1	TRBV20-1	TRBD1	NA	TGCAGTGCTAGAGATGGGACAGGAAACACTGAAGCTTTCTTT	CSARDGTGNTEAFF
TRBJ2-7	TRBV10-3	NA	many	TGTGCCATCAGTGAGTTGGGCTTGAACTACTCCTACGAGCAGTACTTC	CAISELGLNYSYEQYF
TRBJ2-2	TRBV5-1	NA	few	TGCGCCAGCAGCTTGGCCCACAGGGCCCGCACCGGGGAGCTGTTTTTT	CASSLAHRARTGELFF
TRBJ1-5	TRBV19	NA	many	TGTGCCAGTACCCATGGCAATCAGCCCCAGCATTTT	CASTHGNQPQHF
TRBJ1-4	TRBV7-2	TRBD1	NA	TGTGCCAGCAGCCCAGGGACAGGAATATCTGAAAAACTGTTTTTT	CASSPGTGISEKLFF
TRBJ2-7	TRBV29-1	NA	NA	TGCAGCGTCTCCTCCCCGGCGGGGGCCGAGCAGTACTTC	CSVSSPAGAEQYF
TRBJ1-2	TRBV24-1	NA	NA	TGTGCCACCAGTGATCCCCGGGGCAGGAAGGCGCTAGACTATGGCTACACCTTC	CATSDPRGRKALDYGYTF
TRBJ1-1	TRBV7-9	NA	NA	TGTGCCAGCACCCCCCCAGGGCCCACTGAAGCTTTCTTT	CASTPPGPTEAFF
TRBJ2-2	TRBV7-9	TRBD1	NA	TGTGCCAGCAGCTTAGTACCGGGACAGGAGCCGACTTTGGCCGGGGAGCTGTTTTTT	CASSLVPGQEPTLAGELFF
TRBJ2-5	TRBV12-3/TRBV12-4	NA	few	TGTGCCAGCACTAGGACAGTAGAGACCCAGTACTTC	CASTRTVETQYF
TRBJ1-4	TRBV25-1	NA	once	TGTGCCAGCATCCGGAGAGGCTGGGGCGCGGACAATGAAAAACTGTTTTTT	CASIRRGWGADNEKLFF
TRBJ2-7	TRBV7-9	NA	many	TGTGCCAGCAGCCCAATGGCGGCGCGGGCCAACTCCTACGAGCAGTACTTC	CASSPMAARANSYEQYF
TRBJ1-2	TRBV7-9	NA	NA	TGTGCCAGCAGCCCCCAGACCGGGAATGAAGGCTACACCTTC	CASSPQTGNEGYTF
TRBJ1-1	TRBV7-9	NA	NA	TGTGCCAGCAGTGGATCTGAAGCTTTCTTT	CASSGSEAFF
TRBJ2-5	TRBV10-3	NA	many	TGTGCCACCATGGGTCTGAGGGGCCAAGAGACCCAGTACTTC	CATMGLRGQETQYF
TRBJ2-7	TRBV7-9	TRBD2	NA	TGTGCCAGCATTGTACCGGGACTAGCGGGATCCGGGGAGCTGTACTTC	CASIVPGLAGSGELYF
TRBJ2-7	TRBV7-3	NA	NA	TGTGCCAGCAGCTTAAGACAGGGAGGCACCTACGAGCAGTACTTC	CASSLRQGGTYEQYF
TRBJ1-5	TRBV7-6	NA	once	TGTGCCAGCAGCTTGCTGGGGCAGGGTGGTAATCAGCCCCAGCATTTT	CASSLLGQGGNQPQHF
TRBJ2-2	TRBV7-9	TRBD1	many	TGTGCCAGCAGCTCACCCAGAGGACAGGGGGTTGCCGGGGAGCTGTTTTTT	CASSSPRGQGVAGELFF
TRBJ1-5	TRBV7-8	TRBD1	NA	TGTGCCAGCAGCTCAGGACAGGAGTTGGATCAGCCCCAGCATTTT	CASSSGQELDQPQHF
TRBJ1-2	TRBV6-1	TRBD1	many	TGTGCCAGCAGTACCCAGGGGGCCGGCTATGGCTACACCTTC	CASSTQGAGYGYTF
TRBJ2-2	TRBV19	NA	many	TGTGCCAGTACAGGGCAGAAGAACACCGGGGAGCTGTTTTTT	CASTGQKNTGELFF
TRBJ2-7	TRBV20-1	NA	NA	TGCAGTGCTAACGCAGCCAGGTCAGGGACCTACGAGCAGTACTTC	CSANAARSGTYEQYF
TRBJ2-7	TRBV2	NA	NA	TGTGCCACCGAGGCCACGGGGACCAACGAGCAGTACTTC	CATEATGTNEQYF
TRBJ2-5	TRBV7-8	NA	NA	TGTGCCAGCAGCTCTACGTGGGAGACCCAGTACTTC	CASSSTWETQYF
TRBJ1-5	TRBV20-1	NA	many	TGCAGTGCTAAGACAAGTTCTAGCAATCAGCCCCAGCATTTT	CSAKTSSSNQPQHF
TRBJ1-1	TRBV2	TRBD1	NA	TGTGCCAGCAGTCGAACAGGGGGCATTGAAGCTTTCTTT	CASSRTGGIEAFF
TRBJ2-1	TRBV10-2	NA	NA	TGCGCCAGCAGTGTTACTGCCTTAGTGCAGTTCTTC	CASSVTALVQFF
TRBJ2-5	TRBV15	NA	NA	TGTGCCACCAGCAGAGATGGGGGGTCCCAAGAGACCCAGTACTTC	CATSRDGGSQETQYF
TRBJ2-7	TRBV10-3	NA	many	TGTGCCATCAGATTTAAGTTCTACCACGAGCAGTACTTC	CAIRFKFYHEQYF
TRBJ1-4	TRBV5-1	NA	once	TGCGCCAGCAGCATCGGGTCGCGGGATGAAAAACTGTTTTTT	CASSIGSRDEKLFF
TRBJ2-5	TRBV6-1	NA	NA	TGTGCCAGCAGTGAAGGATGTGAGACCCAGTACTTC	CASSEGCETQYF
TRBJ2-7	TRBV5-1	NA	NA	TGCGCCAGCAGCGTACAGACGAGCTCCTACGAGCAGTACTTC	CASSVQTSSYEQYF
TRBJ2-7	TRBV7-9	TRBD1	many	TGTGCCAGCAGTCAGGGACAGGGGGCGCCTGAGCAGTACTTC	CASSQGQGAPEQYF
TRBJ1-6	TRBV19	NA	NA	TGTGCCAGTAGGATAAGCTTGCAGTCACCCCTCCACTTT	CASRISLQSPLHF
TRBJ2-5	TRBV5-1	NA	NA	TGCGCCAGCAGCTTGGCAGGGGGGCATGAGACCCAGTACTTC	CASSLAGGHETQYF
TRBJ2-5	TRBV9	NA	few	TGTGCCAGCAGCGTGACAGACGGAAAAGAGACCCAGTACTTC	CASSVTDGKETQYF
TRBJ1-1	TRBV12-3/TRBV12-4	TRBD1	many	TGTGCCAGCAGTTTAACAGGGGCCAGCACTGAAGCTTTCTTT	CASSLTGASTEAFF
TRBJ1-1	TRBV5-1	NA	NA	TGCGCCAGCAGCTTGGAATCCATGAACACTGAAGCTTTCTTT	CASSLESMNTEAFF